Listed below are T cell receptor beta chains from one sample, sequenced in a study of shared clonotypes between healthy human individuals. Generated by immunoSEQ multiplex PCR, the TCRdb table keeps only in-frame clones and is missing some. The sample lists around 1.4 million clones; around 98.5% were seen once. Sequencing used naive CD4+ T cells sorted from blood. The receptor set was obtained from a man aged 25 to 40 in good health. The CDR3 runs from the conserved cysteine through the conserved F or W. The order of the fields is D gene, CDR3 length, J gene, V gene, clone size, CDR3 DNA, CDR3 protein. The D gene is left open where the match is weak. For some rows the clone size is stated as once, few or many, or as a class when expanded; others skip it.

d_gene: TRBD1
len: 12
j_gene: TRBJ2-7
v_gene: TRBV27
abundance: once
CDR3nt: TGTGCCAGCCAGACAGGGTTGAGCGAGCAGTACTTC
CDR3aa: CASQTGLSEQYF

d_gene: TRBD1
len: 15
j_gene: TRBJ1-1
v_gene: TRBV29-1
abundance: -
CDR3nt: TGCAGCGTACGACCATTGGGACAGCCGAACACTGAAGCTTTCTTT
CDR3aa: CSVRPLGQPNTEAFF

d_gene: -
len: 14
j_gene: TRBJ1-1
v_gene: TRBV19
abundance: -
CDR3nt: TGTGCCAGTAGTTACGCTTCAGGGTACACTGAAGCTTTCTTT
CDR3aa: CASSYASGYTEAFF

d_gene: -
len: 15
j_gene: TRBJ1-2
v_gene: TRBV15
abundance: -
CDR3nt: TGTGCCACCAGCAGAGAGAGGGGCAGCTACTATGGCTACACCTTC
CDR3aa: CATSRERGSYYGYTF

d_gene: -
len: 15
j_gene: TRBJ2-1
v_gene: TRBV19
abundance: -
CDR3nt: TGTGCCAGTAACCCTCGAGGATCTGGGTACAATGAGCAGTTCTTC
CDR3aa: CASNPRGSGYNEQFF

d_gene: -
len: 11
j_gene: TRBJ2-5
v_gene: TRBV20-1
abundance: -
CDR3nt: TGCAGTGCTATACTAGTCGAGACCCAGTACTTC
CDR3aa: CSAILVETQYF

d_gene: -
len: 14
j_gene: TRBJ1-3
v_gene: TRBV10-3
abundance: once
CDR3nt: TGTGCCATCAGTGAACGGGGAGCTGGAAACACCATATATTTT
CDR3aa: CAISERGAGNTIYF

d_gene: TRBD1
len: 14
j_gene: TRBJ1-4
v_gene: TRBV4-2
abundance: -
CDR3nt: TGTGCCAGCAAGGAGACAGGGGTTAATGAAAAACTGTTTTTT
CDR3aa: CASKETGVNEKLFF

d_gene: -
len: 14
j_gene: TRBJ2-1
v_gene: TRBV28
abundance: -
CDR3nt: TGTGCCAGCAGTTTCCGCCAGTATATCGATGAGCAGTTCTTC
CDR3aa: CASSFRQYIDEQFF

d_gene: -
len: 17
j_gene: TRBJ1-1
v_gene: TRBV5-5
abundance: once
CDR3nt: TGTGCCAGCAGCTTTCAGGGCGGGCTAGGGTTGAACACTGAAGCTTTCTTT
CDR3aa: CASSFQGGLGLNTEAFF